This is a list of T cell receptor beta chains from one sample in a study of T cells expressing NK-cell markers. TCRdb re-called the 5' RACE reads and catalogs CDR3 proteins one per entry, DNA excluded. The table lists 400,000 to 450,000 distinct CDR3 sequences. The sample taken for sequencing was blood T cells: a sorted CD56 or NKG2C T cell subset, CD4+ or CD8+ T cells, or bulk PBMC T cells (not recorded which). The receptors shown here come from a woman aged 18 to 75 in good health. CDR3s include the opening cysteine and the closing phenylalanine or tryptophan.

cdr3_aa: CASSVLGANTGELFF
j_call: TRBJ2-2
v_call: TRBV9

cdr3_aa: CASSLIPGSPRDNEQFF
j_call: TRBJ2-1
v_call: TRBV7-3

cdr3_aa: CASLPSGGPSYNEQFF
j_call: TRBJ2-1
v_call: TRBV6-1

cdr3_aa: CSARDRSGELFF
j_call: TRBJ2-2
v_call: TRBV20-1

cdr3_aa: CASSERLLWGEQFF
j_call: TRBJ2-1
v_call: TRBV6-1

cdr3_aa: CSARIRGGYNEQFF
j_call: TRBJ2-1
v_call: TRBV20-1

cdr3_aa: CASSPRGESPLHF
j_call: TRBJ1-6
v_call: TRBV2

cdr3_aa: CASSQAHANTGELFF
j_call: TRBJ2-2
v_call: TRBV6-1

cdr3_aa: CASSLRLAASSYNEQFF
j_call: TRBJ2-1
v_call: TRBV7-2

cdr3_aa: CASSPIRGASQPQHF
j_call: TRBJ1-5
v_call: TRBV7-2

cdr3_aa: CASIRDPGITRTDGYTF
j_call: TRBJ1-2
v_call: TRBV5-5

cdr3_aa: CASSFPSQGKGNTGELFF
j_call: TRBJ2-2
v_call: TRBV6-5

cdr3_aa: CVTSDKFRFKAYFYEQYF
j_call: TRBJ2-7
v_call: TRBV27

cdr3_aa: CARSRLAGGPYEQYF
j_call: TRBJ2-7
v_call: TRBV2

cdr3_aa: CASSPQSAGRTEAFF
j_call: TRBJ1-1
v_call: TRBV7-2

cdr3_aa: CASSLRTSGRTDTQYF
j_call: TRBJ2-3
v_call: TRBV7-3

cdr3_aa: CASSLAGTGNIQYF
j_call: TRBJ2-4
v_call: TRBV5-1

cdr3_aa: CASRATSETYEQYF
j_call: TRBJ2-7
v_call: TRBV7-2

cdr3_aa: CASNKGTEAFF
j_call: TRBJ1-1
v_call: TRBV12-3/TRBV12-4

cdr3_aa: CASSLAPRIDSNQPQHF
j_call: TRBJ1-5
v_call: TRBV5-1

cdr3_aa: CASSPIIAEAFF
j_call: TRBJ1-1
v_call: TRBV12-3/TRBV12-4

cdr3_aa: CAGRKGGRDEQFF
j_call: TRBJ2-1
v_call: TRBV6-2/TRBV6-3

cdr3_aa: CASRFEGGNTGELFF
j_call: TRBJ2-2
v_call: TRBV12-3/TRBV12-4

cdr3_aa: CASSLGTTGAEAGEAFF
j_call: TRBJ1-1
v_call: TRBV5-5

cdr3_aa: CASSEFKGAYEQYF
j_call: TRBJ2-7
v_call: TRBV25-1

cdr3_aa: CASSWDGTEAFF
j_call: TRBJ1-1
v_call: TRBV7-2

cdr3_aa: CAISDDRGNTEAFF
j_call: TRBJ1-1
v_call: TRBV10-3

cdr3_aa: CASSQVRGVYNEQFF
j_call: TRBJ2-1
v_call: TRBV3-1

cdr3_aa: CASSFHRRAFSNQPQHF
j_call: TRBJ1-5
v_call: TRBV12-1

cdr3_aa: CSAPGLEHGDIQYF
j_call: TRBJ2-4
v_call: TRBV20-1

cdr3_aa: CASSQDGRGVYNEQFF
j_call: TRBJ2-1
v_call: TRBV4-3

cdr3_aa: CASSPRDLDYEQYF
j_call: TRBJ2-7
v_call: TRBV5-5

cdr3_aa: CSARDLRDSYEQYF
j_call: TRBJ2-7
v_call: TRBV20-1

cdr3_aa: CASSLIAGNEQFF
j_call: TRBJ2-1
v_call: TRBV7-2

cdr3_aa: CASSAEGLAGNTIYF
j_call: TRBJ1-3
v_call: TRBV12-3/TRBV12-4

cdr3_aa: CASSLLLPGASGEQYF
j_call: TRBJ2-7
v_call: TRBV27

cdr3_aa: CASSLAPRGDQETQYF
j_call: TRBJ2-5
v_call: TRBV7-2

cdr3_aa: CASSMGLAGETQYF
j_call: TRBJ2-5
v_call: TRBV27

cdr3_aa: CASSSWTTVGQYF
j_call: TRBJ2-7
v_call: TRBV7-2

cdr3_aa: CASSLAASGPRNEQFF
j_call: TRBJ2-1
v_call: TRBV7-6

cdr3_aa: CASTQSFSYNEQFF
j_call: TRBJ2-1
v_call: TRBV7-2

cdr3_aa: CASSRLAAQPGEQFF
j_call: TRBJ2-1
v_call: TRBV6-1

cdr3_aa: CASSFAAGNNPGELFF
j_call: TRBJ2-2
v_call: TRBV4-3

cdr3_aa: CASSSQTGWNTEAFF
j_call: TRBJ1-1
v_call: TRBV7-2

cdr3_aa: CASSFPAVSNNEQFF
j_call: TRBJ2-1
v_call: TRBV28

cdr3_aa: CSARGGTVNTGELFF
j_call: TRBJ2-2
v_call: TRBV20-1

cdr3_aa: CSARGAVSSYEQYF
j_call: TRBJ2-7
v_call: TRBV20-1

cdr3_aa: CASSFRGQETQYF
j_call: TRBJ2-5
v_call: TRBV11-2

cdr3_aa: CASSPPGQGARAFF
j_call: TRBJ1-1
v_call: TRBV18

cdr3_aa: CASSPRDQDTQYF
j_call: TRBJ2-3
v_call: TRBV18

cdr3_aa: CASSDLPGRGSTEAFF
j_call: TRBJ1-1
v_call: TRBV6-4

cdr3_aa: CASSSGQGYQPQHF
j_call: TRBJ1-5
v_call: TRBV7-2

cdr3_aa: CSGNEGQGEEKLFF
j_call: TRBJ1-4
v_call: TRBV29-1

cdr3_aa: CSVVSARSLQETQYF
j_call: TRBJ2-5
v_call: TRBV29-1

cdr3_aa: CASSSRGGDKYNEQFF
j_call: TRBJ2-1
v_call: TRBV7-2